Following are 15 T cell receptor beta chains from one sample sequenced in a study of STAT5B mutations in CD4+ large granular lymphocyte leukemia. The repertoire was sequenced with immunoSEQ multiplex PCR; TCRdb's copy has only in-frame clones and lacks some. The data contain tens of thousands of clones, almost 85% of them singletons. Sequenced material: CD4+ T cells from blood buffy coats. The origin of the receptors is a human donor in good health.

The chain couples TRBV28 to TRBJ1-1; D is uncertain. Germline CDR1 and CDR2: MDHEN and SYDVKM. The CDR3 is made up of 16 amino acids. V gave up 2 bases and J gave up 4 bases, with 17 bases separating them. The CDR3 nucleotides read TGTGCCAGCAGTTTACCTAATGCGGGTTGGGCCACTGAAGCTTTCTTT. Protein: CASSLPNAGWATEAFF.

Remarks on this clone: One junction end does not reproduce the germline sequence, and a read error may be involved. J is TRBJ2-7 and V is TRBV19, with 7 bases identical to TRBD2. Germline-derived CDR1 and CDR2 are LNHDA and SQIVND (reference sequence). The CDR3 has 14 residues. DNA for the CDR3: TGTGCCAGCAGTAGGTTGGCGGGAGTCTACGAGCAGTACTTC. It translates to CASSRLAGVYEQYF.

The chain has TRBV9 and TRBJ2-1; possibly TRBD1 for D (6 bases). V was shortened by 3 bases and J by 4 bases, with 14 bases between the two germline ends. Germline assignment: CDR1 SGDLS and CDR2 YYNGEE. CDR3 length equals 15 residues. The CDR3 nucleotides are TGTGCCAGCAGCGACTCCGGGACACCTTACAATGAGCAGTTCTTC. Residues: CASSDSGTPYNEQFF. Full variable domain (rest looked up from reference TRBV9 and TRBJ2-1): DSGVTQTPKHLITATGQRVTLRCSPRSGDLSVYWYQQSLDQGLQFLIQYYNGEERAKGNILERFSAQQFPDLHSELNLSSLELGDSALYFCASSDSGTPYNEQFFGPGTRLTVL.

This rearrangement joins TRBV6-5 to TRBJ2-2; D not certain. Germline V gene lookup returns CDR1 MNHEY and CDR2 SVGAGI. The CDR3 is 15 residues long. The V and J ends lost 0 bases and 3 bases respectively, with 8 bases between them. CDR3 sequence: CASSYSVVHTGELFF. For the CDR3, the DNA is TGTGCCAGCAGTTACTCGGTCGTGCACACCGGGGAGCTGTTTTTT.

The chain carries TRBV10-3 and TRBJ1-2, with 10 bases aligning to TRBD1. CDR1 is ENHRY, CDR2 SYGVKD, per germline. The CDR3 length is 14 residues. V lost 6 bases, J lost 7 bases, and 8 bases stayed unmatched. CDR3 coding DNA: TGTGCCATCAGCGTAGAGGGGACAGGGGTTGGCTACACCTTC. It translates to CAISVEGTGVGYTF.

This rearrangement joins TRBV19 to TRBJ1-5, with D possibly matching TRBD1 (6 bases). The CDR3 is made up of 15 amino acids. Germline loops: CDR1 LNHDA, CDR2 SQIVND (reference sequence). Trimming shortened V by 4 bases and J by 3 bases, and 13 bases separated the two germline ends. The CDR3 region is CASSKGGGNNQPQHF. The CDR3 region has the DNA TGTGCCAGTAGTAAAGGGGGGGGGAACAATCAGCCCCAGCATTTT.

The rearrangement uses TRBV6-5 and TRBJ2-6, with D possibly matching TRBD1 (5 bases). V dropped 0 bases and J dropped 1 base, with 7 bases sitting between them. The CDR3 has 16 amino acids. From germline, CDR1 is MNHEY and CDR2 SVGAGI. The CDR3 DNA is TGTGCCAGCAGTTACTCGCAGGGTTCTGGGGCCAACGTCCTGACTTTC. This translates into CASSYSQGSGANVLTF.

This chain connects TRBV7-3 to TRBJ2-7, with D tentatively TRBD1 (6 bases). CDR1 is SGHTA and CDR2 is FQGTGA in the germline V gene. V was clipped by 1 base and J by 3 bases, with 13 bases between them. This CDR3 is built from 15 residues. The CDR3 DNA reads as TGTGCCAGCAGCTTAAATGTGGGGGCGGTCTACGAGCAGTACTTC. It translates to CASSLNVGAVYEQYF.

This rearrangement joins TRBV29-1 to TRBJ2-6; TRBD1 might be the D (6 bases). The CDR3 covers 15 residues. Germline CDR1 reads SQVTM; CDR2 reads ANQGSEA. Trimming took off 7 bases at V and 0 bases at J, with 13 bases between the two ends. CDR3 DNA sequence: TGCAGCGCCACAGGGCCCGCCTCTGGGGCCAACGTCCTGACTTTC. This sequence encodes CSATGPASGANVLTF.

This clone was seen only once. This chain links TRBV29-1 with TRBJ1-2; 10 bases fit TRBD1. Trimming at V came to 4 bases and at J to 6 bases, leaving 8 bases not matched to a gene. The CDR3 extends over 14 amino acids. CDR1 is SQVTM and CDR2 is ANQGSEA in the germline V gene. DNA of the CDR3: TGCAGCGTTGGGGCTGGACAGGGGGAGGATGGCTACACCTTC. This encodes CSVGAGQGEDGYTF.

This chain links TRBV27 with TRBJ2-7, with a weak D call TRBD2 (5 bases). CDR3 length equals 14 residues. V lost 2 bases, J lost 3 bases, and 11 bases lay in between. CDR1 is MNHEY and CDR2 is SMNVEV in the germline V gene (reference sequence). CDR3: CASSLKERDYEQYF. In DNA, the CDR3 is TGTGCCAGCAGTTTAAAGGAACGGGACTACGAGCAGTACTTC.

This chain links TRBV28 with TRBJ1-5, with no clear D. The germline V and J ends were trimmed by 2 bases and 0 bases, with 11 bases remaining between them. The germline V gene has CDR1 MDHEN and CDR2 SYDVKM. CDR3 size: 16 residues. As DNA, the CDR3 is TGTGCCAGCAGTTTAGAATCGGGGTCTAGCAATCAGCCCCAGCATTTT. Encoded protein: CASSLESGSSNQPQHF.

A single count supports this clone. V is TRBV7-2 and J is TRBJ1-1; tentative D call: TRBD1 (5 bases). Trimming stripped 3 bases from V and 4 bases from J, with 9 bases between. This CDR3 region has 13 residues. Per germline, CDR1 SGHTA and CDR2 FQGNSA. The CDR3 region has the DNA TGTGCCAGCAGCTTCGTCGGGGGCACTGAAGCTTTCTTT. Protein product: CASSFVGGTEAFF. Full variable domain (outside the CDR3, taken from reference TRBV7-2 and TRBJ1-1): GAGVSQSPSNKVTEKGKDVELRCDPISGHTALYWYRQSLGQGLEFLIYFQGNSAPDKSGLPSDRFSAERTGGSVSTLTIQRTQQEDSAVYLCASSFVGGTEAFFGQGTRLTVV.

V gene TRBV29-1 combines with J gene TRBJ1-2; 7 bases agree with TRBD1. The CDR3 is 13 residues long. Germline V gene sequence: CDR1 SQVTM, CDR2 ANQGSEA. V shed 4 bases, J shed 3 bases, and the junction held 5 bases outside the gene matches. The CDR3 DNA sequence: TGCAGCGTTGGGGACGACAGGGACTATGGCTACACCTTC. Residues: CSVGDDRDYGYTF. The full variable domain, completed using reference TRBV29-1 and TRBJ1-2, is SAVISQKPSRDICQRGTSLTIQCQVDSQVTMMFWYRQQPGQSLTLIATANQGSEATYESGFVIDKFPISRPNLTFSTLTVSNMSPEDSSIYLCSVGDDRDYGYTFGSGTRLTVV.

This clone occurred a few times. The chain joins TRBV4-1 to TRBJ2-1; no definite D call. Looked up from germline, CDR1 is MGHRA and CDR2 is YSYEKL. Trimming stripped 7 bases from V and 7 bases from J, with 17 bases between. The CDR3 covers 14 residues. The CDR3 region has the DNA TGCGCCAGCAAAGAGGAGCTCCGGCGGAATGAGCAGTTCTTC. As protein: CASKEELRRNEQFF.